This T cell receptor (beta chain) originates from a study of blood T cell repertoires in COVID-19. Study as a whole: The origin of the acute and convalescent COVID-19 samples was the United States, Italy and Spain. From T cells, B-cell-depleted T cells, or PBMCs came the material, which was cDNA or gDNA.

Sequencing was performed with immunoSEQ multiplex PCR; in TCRdb, only in-frame clones are kept and a portion is missing. The sample lists more than 300,000 clones, roughly 86% occurring once. This CDR3 is built from 15 residues. CDR1 is SNHLY, CDR2 FYNNEI, per germline. Between the trimmed V and J ends, which lost 4 bases and 0 bases, there was a span of 10 bases. The receptor was isolated from a woman aged 25 to 39 with COVID-19, enrolled during active disease. The chain employs TRBV2 and TRBJ1-5; D is unresolved. The specimen was peripheral blood. CDR3 DNA: TGTGCCAGCAGTGTGAAACAGTATAGCAATCAGCCCCAGCATTTT. It yields the protein CASSVKQYSNQPQHF.